The 29 T cell receptor beta chains given below trace back to one sample, sequenced in a study of control samples from healthy donors and cancer patients. The table came from immunoSEQ multiplex PCR; TCRdb's copy has only in-frame clones and leaves some out. The sample lists 130,000 or so clones, roughly nine tenths occurring once. The sample comprised blood. Receptor source: a man between 18 and 29 years old in good health.

The rearrangement joins TRBV7-9 to TRBJ2-3; the D is unclear. The CDR3 extends over 15 amino acids. With 8 bases removed from V and 0 bases from J, the gap between germline ends came to 15 bases. The germline V gene encodes CDR1 SEHNR and CDR2 FQNEAQ (reference sequence). DNA of the CDR3: TGTGCCAGCTCTCCCCGTCGCGGCAGCACAGATACGCAGTATTTT. Its translation is CASSPRRGSTDTQYF.

The chain couples TRBV6-5 to TRBJ2-1; a weak D match, TRBD2 (5 bases). There are 15 residues in the CDR3. The germline CDR1 and CDR2 sequences are MNHEY and SVGAGI. V lost 0 bases and J lost 3, with 9 bases in between. The CDR3 sequence: CASSYSGSFYNEQFF. The CDR3 DNA sequence: TGTGCCAGCAGTTACTCTGGGAGCTTCTACAATGAGCAGTTCTTC.

The rearrangement links TRBV19 to TRBJ2-3; no clear D gene. Trimming cost V 2 bases and J 3 bases, with 12 bases left between them. Per germline, CDR1 LNHDA and CDR2 SQIVND (reference sequence). CDR3 length: 15 residues. CDR3 DNA sequence: TGTGCCAGTAGTATATCTTCCTACATGACAGATACGCAGTATTTT. Translation gives CASSISSYMTDTQYF. The complete variable domain, with remaining parts taken from reference TRBV19 and TRBJ2-3, reads DGGITQSPKYLFRKEGQNVTLSCEQNLNHDAMYWYRQDPGQGLRLIYYSQIVNDFQKGDIAEGYSVSREKKESFPLTVTSAQKNPTAFYLCASSISSYMTDTQYFGPGTRLTVL.

This chain links TRBV9 with TRBJ1-2; the D gene is possibly TRBD1 (6 bases). V lost 3 bases and J 0 bases, leaving 18 bases between the germline ends. CDR3 length: 17 residues. Germline V gene data show CDR1 as SGDLS and CDR2 as YYNGEE. The CDR3 loop is CASSEGDGQPSNYGYTF. In DNA form, the CDR3 reads TGTGCCAGCAGCGAGGGGGATGGGCAACCTTCTAACTATGGCTACACCTTC.

V and J are TRBV6-6 and TRBJ2-1, with TRBD1 matching over 11 bases. This CDR3 is 16 amino acids long. V shed 7 bases, J shed 4 bases, and the junction held 9 bases outside the gene matches. Germline CDR1 is MNHNY and CDR2 is SVGAGI (reference sequence). In nucleotides, the CDR3 is TGTGCCAGCAAATCGGGACAGGGGGGTTCGTACAATGAGCAGTTCTTC. Translating gives CASKSGQGGSYNEQFF.

J is TRBJ2-7 and V is TRBV10-3, with TRBD1 matching 7 bases. Losses at the gene ends were 8 bases for V and 6 bases for J; bases not matched to a gene: 7. The CDR3 has 12 residues. Germline loops: CDR1 ENHRY, CDR2 SYGVKD. CDR3 residues: CAIGDREIEQYF. CDR3 coding DNA: TGTGCCATCGGCGACAGGGAAATCGAGCAGTACTTC.

This clone appeared a single time. The rearrangement joins TRBV6-2 or TRBV6-3 to TRBJ1-1; 9 nucleotides agree with TRBD1. The germline gives CDR1 MNHEY, CDR2 SVGEGT. This CDR3 has 14 residues. J was trimmed by 5 bases and V by 1 base; bases with no gene match: 2. The CDR3 protein is CASSYWDRATEAFF. The DNA for the CDR3 is TGTGCCAGCAGTTACTGGGACAGGGCTACTGAAGCTTTCTTT.

CDR3 loop: CASSSLAGVETQYF. CDR3 DNA sequence: TGTGCCAGCAGTTCACTAGCGGGGGTAGAGACCCAGTACTTC. The chain couples TRBV2 to TRBJ2-5; 11 bases agree with TRBD2. Trimming took 5 bases from V and 4 from J; bases not matched to a gene: 3. CDR1 is SNHLY, CDR2 FYNNEI, per germline. The CDR3 runs 14 residues.

In nucleotides, the CDR3 is TGTGCCAGCTCACCACTACTGGGACAGTATTATGGCTACACCTTC. Protein: CASSPLLGQYYGYTF. This sequence joins TRBV18 and TRBJ1-2; TRBD1 matches at 7 bases. This CDR3 region has 15 residues. From germline, CDR1 is KGHSH and CDR2 LQKENI. The trim removed 1 base at V and 5 bases at J, leaving 7 bases unmatched.

This CDR3 reads CASSLSEGFQEQFF. The CDR3 DNA is TGTGCCAGCTCCCTTTCCGAGGGATTCCAGGAGCAGTTCTTC. V gene TRBV18 combines with J gene TRBJ2-1; tentatively, D is TRBD2 (5 bases). Germline V gene lookup returns CDR1 KGHSH and CDR2 LQKENI. There are 14 residues in the CDR3. Trimming removed 6 bases at V and 10 bases at J, with 19 bases between. The full variable domain, in which reference TRBV18 and TRBJ2-1 provide the parts outside the CDR3, is NAGVMQNPRHLVRRRGQEARLRCSPMKGHSHVYWYRQLPEEGLKFMVYLQKENIIDESGMPKERFSAEFPKEGPSILRIQQVVRGDSAAYFCASSLSEGFQEQFFGPGTRLTVL.

The chain couples TRBV28 to TRBJ1-5; no firm D call. Germline values: CDR1 MDHEN, CDR2 SYDVKM. Trimming removed 3 bases from V and 1 base from J, with 10 bases in between. This CDR3 is built from 15 residues. The CDR3 region is CASSFLPMSNQPQHF. The CDR3 DNA reads as TGTGCCAGCAGTTTTCTCCCTATGAGCAATCAGCCCCAGCATTTT.

The rearrangement links TRBV6-5 to TRBJ2-7; 7 nucleotides align to TRBD1. The V and J ends lost 6 bases and 7 bases, in that order; junction bases with no gene match: 9. Germline V gene lookup returns CDR1 MNHEY and CDR2 SVGAGI. CDR3 length: 13 amino acids. CDR3 loop: CASRYDRVGEQYF. CDR3 DNA sequence: TGTGCCAGCAGATACGACAGGGTTGGTGAGCAGTACTTC.

The CDR3 DNA reads TGTGCCAGCAGCTTGGTACTAGCGGGGGGGCCATCCTACAATGAGCAGTTCTTC. Translating gives CASSLVLAGGPSYNEQFF. The V call is TRBV5-6, the J call TRBJ2-1; 13 bases agree with TRBD2. Germline V gene lookup returns CDR1 SGHDT and CDR2 YYEEEE. This CDR3 spans 18 amino acids. V lost 0 bases, J lost 1 base, and 4 bases stayed unmatched. Full variable domain (remainder filled in from reference TRBV5-6 and TRBJ2-1): DAGVTQSPTHLIKTRGQQVTLRCSPKSGHDTVSWYQQALGQGPQFIFQYYEEEERQRGNFPDRFSGHQFPNYSSELNVNALLLGDSALYLCASSLVLAGGPSYNEQFFGPGTRLTVL.

The V and J genes are TRBV6-5 and TRBJ1-1; 7 bases agree with TRBD1. The germline gives CDR1 MNHEY, CDR2 SVGAGI. J was trimmed by 6 bases and V by 10 bases; bases with no gene match: 8. The CDR3 spans 12 residues. The CDR3 nucleotides read TGTGCCACCATAAGACAGGGATCTGAAGCTTTCTTT. Its translation is CATIRQGSEAFF.

The chain is built from TRBV14 and TRBJ2-7; no clear D gene. The CDR3 length is 17 residues. Germline lookup yields CDR1 SGHDN and CDR2 FVKESK. The V gene lost 2 bases and the J gene lost 1 base, with 18 bases spanning the gap. CDR3 nucleotide sequence: TGTGCCAGCAGCCAACCCCCTGAGGTAGAGGAGTCCTACGAGCAGTACTTC. It yields the protein CASSQPPEVEESYEQYF.

This clone has just one count. The chain employs TRBV7-9 and TRBJ1-4, with unresolved D. Germline-derived CDR1 and CDR2 are SEHNR and FQNEAQ (reference sequence). The CDR3 contains 17 residues. Trimming shortened V by 4 bases and J by 0 bases, and 15 bases separated the two germline ends. As DNA, the CDR3 is TGTGCCAGCAGCTCGGTGGACGACGGTGCAACTAATGAAAAACTGTTTTTT. Amino acid sequence: CASSSVDDGATNEKLFF.

This clone was found once. The chain links TRBV5-4 to TRBJ2-2; 14 bases align to TRBD2. The CDR3 is 18 amino acids. Germline lookup yields CDR1 SGHNT and CDR2 YYREEE (reference sequence). Trimming at V came to 5 bases and at J to 1 base, leaving 7 bases not matched to a gene. The CDR3 DNA is TGTGCCAGCAGTCCTCCGGGACTAGCGGGGGTGAACACCGGGGAGCTGTTTTTT. Translation: CASSPPGLAGVNTGELFF. Full variable domain (rest looked up from reference TRBV5-4 and TRBJ2-2): ETGVTQSPTHLIKTRGQQVTLRCSSQSGHNTVSWYQQALGQGPQFIFQYYREEENGRGNFPPRFSGLQFPNYSSELNVNALELDDSALYLCASSPPGLAGVNTGELFFGEGSRLTVL.

This clone was detected only once. V usage is TRBV18 and J usage is TRBJ1-1; D gene ambiguous. CDR1 and CDR2 (germline): KGHSH, LQKENI. CDR3 size: 15 residues. V shed 2 bases and J shed 2 bases, with 12 bases lying between them. CDR3 region: CASSPDGSSNTEAFF. The CDR3 region has the DNA TGTGCCAGCTCACCAGACGGATCCTCAAACACTGAAGCTTTCTTT.

The chain has TRBV7-2 and TRBJ2-1; D remains ambiguous. Germline V CDR1 and CDR2: SGHTA, FQGNSA. The CDR3 length is 12 residues. Trimming left V 1 base short and J 6 bases short, with 4 bases between. DNA for the CDR3: TGTGCCAGCAGCTTAGATTTCAATGAGCAGTTCTTC. This codes for CASSLDFNEQFF.

This clone was detected only once. This chain uses TRBV9 with TRBJ1-1; D gene unclear. Germline lookup yields CDR1 SGDLS and CDR2 YYNGEE. The CDR3 is made up of 15 amino acids. V lost 0 bases, J lost 0 bases, and 9 bases lay in between. The CDR3 loop reads CASSVVSYMNTEAFF. The DNA for the CDR3 is TGTGCCAGCAGCGTAGTTTCGTACATGAACACTGAAGCTTTCTTT.

The sample holds one count of this clone. The chain recombines TRBV3-1 (or the pseudogene TRBV3-2) with TRBJ1-6; 10 bases match TRBD1. The CDR3 runs 16 residues. The V segment lost 4 bases and the J segment 4 bases; nucleotides outside the gene matches: 4. Per the germline V gene, CDR1 is LGHDT and CDR2 is YNNKEL (reference sequence). The CDR3 loop is CASSLGQGGYNSPLHF. Written as DNA, the CDR3 is TGTGCCAGCAGCCTTGGACAGGGGGGATATAATTCACCCCTCCACTTT.

The gene calls are TRBV5-1 and TRBJ2-3, with 10 bases matching TRBD1. The CDR3 is 17 amino acids. The germline V gene has CDR1 SGHRS and CDR2 YFSETQ. V shed 4 bases and J 3 bases; nucleotides not matched to a gene: 11. The CDR3 spells CASSPRRGQGRTDTQYF. In DNA form, the CDR3 reads TGCGCCAGCAGCCCCAGGCGGGGACAGGGGAGGACAGATACGCAGTATTTT.

The chain uses TRBV28 and TRBJ1-6, with D unclear. The germline gives CDR1 MDHEN, CDR2 SYDVKM. The V gene lost 2 bases and the J gene lost 10 bases, with 12 bases spanning the gap. This CDR3 spans 14 amino acids. CDR3 in DNA: TGTGCCAGCAGTTTAGGGCCTACGGAATCACCCCTCCACTTT. It is translated as CASSLGPTESPLHF.

The chain employs TRBV19 and TRBJ1-2, with a weak D call TRBD1 (5 bases). The CDR3 covers 14 residues. Between the trimmed V and J ends, which lost 3 bases and 2 bases, there was a span of 10 bases. Germline CDR1 LNHDA, CDR2 SQIVND (reference sequence). The chain's CDR3 is CASSIRGLNYGYTF. CDR3 bases: TGTGCCAGTAGTATCCGGGGGTTAAACTATGGCTACACCTTC.

This chain uses TRBV30 with TRBJ1-1, with D tentatively TRBD1 (5 bases). Trimming stripped 4 bases from V and 0 bases from J, with 9 bases between. The germline CDR1 and CDR2 sequences are GTSNPN and SVGIG (reference sequence). The CDR3 is 13 residues long. CDR3 region: CAWKGRLNTEAFF. The CDR3, as DNA: TGTGCCTGGAAGGGACGGTTGAACACTGAAGCTTTCTTT. The whole variable domain, filled in from reference TRBV30 and TRBJ1-1, reads SQTIHQWPATLVQPVGSPLSLECTVEGTSNPNLYWYRQAAGRGLQLLFYSVGIGQISSEVPQNLSASRPQDRQFILSSKKLLLSDSGFYLCAWKGRLNTEAFFGQGTRLTVV.

Only one count was recorded for this clone. J is TRBJ1-3 and V is TRBV7-9; D may be TRBD1 (6 bases). The V gene lost 7 bases and the J gene lost 0 bases, with 10 bases spanning the gap. CDR3 size: 14 residues. Germline CDR1 reads SEHNR; CDR2 reads FQNEAQ (reference sequence). CDR3 DNA sequence: TGTGCCAGCACGGACAGAAACTCTGGAAACACCATATATTTT. It is translated as CASTDRNSGNTIYF.

The rearrangement links TRBV4-3 to TRBJ1-1, with D possibly matching TRBD1 (5 bases). This CDR3 comprises 15 residues. Germline V lookup: CDR1 LGHNA, CDR2 YSLEER. The V gene lost 3 bases and the J gene lost 2 bases, with 13 bases spanning the gap. Here the CDR3 reads CASSHGTAINTEAFF. The CDR3 coding sequence is TGCGCCAGCAGCCACGGGACGGCAATAAACACTGAAGCTTTCTTT.

The CDR3: CASSTGGAGNTEAFF. CDR3 sequence (DNA): TGTGCCAGCAGTACTGGAGGCGCGGGAAACACTGAAGCTTTCTTT. The chain couples TRBV6-4 to TRBJ1-1; D not certain. Trimming pared 5 bases from V and 2 bases from J, leaving 15 bases between. There are 15 residues in the CDR3. The germline V gene encodes CDR1 MRHNA and CDR2 SNTAGT.

The CDR3 spells CASSQDRSRSDTQYF. DNA for the CDR3: TGTGCCAGCAGCCAAGATCGTAGTAGATCAGATACGCAGTATTTT. V and J are TRBV3-1 (or the pseudogene TRBV3-2) and TRBJ2-3; unclear D gene. There are 15 residues in the CDR3. Trimming took off 0 bases at V and 4 bases at J, with 11 bases between the two ends. The germline V gene has CDR1 LGHDT and CDR2 YNNKEL (reference sequence).